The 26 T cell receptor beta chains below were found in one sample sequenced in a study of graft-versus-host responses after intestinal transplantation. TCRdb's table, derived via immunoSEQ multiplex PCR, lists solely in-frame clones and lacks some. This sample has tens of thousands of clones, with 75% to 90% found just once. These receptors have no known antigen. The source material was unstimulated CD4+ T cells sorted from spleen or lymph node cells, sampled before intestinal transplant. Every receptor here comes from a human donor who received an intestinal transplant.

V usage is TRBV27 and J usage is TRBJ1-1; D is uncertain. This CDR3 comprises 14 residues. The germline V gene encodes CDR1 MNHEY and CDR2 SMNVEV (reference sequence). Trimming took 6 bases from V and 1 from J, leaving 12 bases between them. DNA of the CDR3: TGTGCCAGCAGATGGACTTCAGGGAACACTGAAGCTTTCTTT. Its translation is CASRWTSGNTEAFF.

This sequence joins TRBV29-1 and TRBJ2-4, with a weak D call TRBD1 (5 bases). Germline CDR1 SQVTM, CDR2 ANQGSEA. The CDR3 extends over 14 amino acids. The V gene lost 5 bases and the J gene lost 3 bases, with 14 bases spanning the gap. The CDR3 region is CSVRTRVGKNIQYF. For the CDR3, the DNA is TGCAGCGTTAGGACCAGGGTAGGCAAAAACATTCAGTACTTC.

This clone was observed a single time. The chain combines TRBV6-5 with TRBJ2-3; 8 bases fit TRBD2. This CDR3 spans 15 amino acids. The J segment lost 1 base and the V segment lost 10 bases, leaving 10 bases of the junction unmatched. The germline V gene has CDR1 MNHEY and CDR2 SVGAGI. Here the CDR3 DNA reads TGTGCCACCAAACGTAGTAGCGGGGGCACAGATACGCAGTATTTT. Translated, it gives CATKRSSGGTDTQYF.

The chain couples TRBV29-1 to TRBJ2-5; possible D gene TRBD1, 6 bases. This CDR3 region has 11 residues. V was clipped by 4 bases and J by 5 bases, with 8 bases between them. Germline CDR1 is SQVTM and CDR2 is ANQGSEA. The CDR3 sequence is CSVGQGETQYF. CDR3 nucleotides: TGCAGCGTTGGGCAGGGGGAGACCCAGTACTTC.

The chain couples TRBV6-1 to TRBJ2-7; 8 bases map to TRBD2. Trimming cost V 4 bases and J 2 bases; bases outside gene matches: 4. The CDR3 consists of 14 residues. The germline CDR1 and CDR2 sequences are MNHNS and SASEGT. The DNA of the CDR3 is TGTGCCAGCAGTGGTACTAGCGGACCCTACGAGCAGTACTTC. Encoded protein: CASSGTSGPYEQYF.

CDR3 coding DNA: TGTGCCAGCTCACCAGGGACAGGGAAAGAAAAACTGTTTTTT. Translating gives CASSPGTGKEKLFF. The chain recombines TRBV18 with TRBJ1-4; 9 nucleotides agree with TRBD1. Germline lookup yields CDR1 KGHSH and CDR2 LQKENI. The CDR3 is made up of 14 amino acids. With 2 bases clipped from V and 8 bases from J, the junction kept 3 bases outside the gene matches.

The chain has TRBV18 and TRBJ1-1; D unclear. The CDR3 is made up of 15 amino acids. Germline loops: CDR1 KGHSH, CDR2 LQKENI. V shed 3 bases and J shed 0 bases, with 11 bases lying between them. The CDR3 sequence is CASSPKGGMNTEAFF. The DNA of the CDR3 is TGTGCCAGCTCACCGAAAGGCGGGATGAACACTGAAGCTTTCTTT.

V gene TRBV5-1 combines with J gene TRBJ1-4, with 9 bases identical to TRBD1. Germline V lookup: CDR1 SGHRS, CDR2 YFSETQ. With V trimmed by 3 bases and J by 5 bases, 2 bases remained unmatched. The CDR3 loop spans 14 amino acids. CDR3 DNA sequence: TGCGCCAGCAGCTGGACAGGGGAGAATGAAAAACTGTTTTTT. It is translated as CASSWTGENEKLFF.

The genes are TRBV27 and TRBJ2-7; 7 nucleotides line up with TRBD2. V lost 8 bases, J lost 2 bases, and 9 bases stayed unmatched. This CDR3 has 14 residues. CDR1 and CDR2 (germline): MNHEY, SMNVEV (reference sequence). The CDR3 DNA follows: TGTGCCAGCTCGACTAGCTCGGGGCCCTACGAGCAGTACTTC. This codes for CASSTSSGPYEQYF.

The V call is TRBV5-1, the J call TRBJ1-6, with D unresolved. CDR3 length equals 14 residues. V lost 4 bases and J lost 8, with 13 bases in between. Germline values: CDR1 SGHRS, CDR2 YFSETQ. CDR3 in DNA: TGCGCCAGCAGCCCGGGTACCATGGATTCACCCCTCCACTTT. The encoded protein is CASSPGTMDSPLHF.

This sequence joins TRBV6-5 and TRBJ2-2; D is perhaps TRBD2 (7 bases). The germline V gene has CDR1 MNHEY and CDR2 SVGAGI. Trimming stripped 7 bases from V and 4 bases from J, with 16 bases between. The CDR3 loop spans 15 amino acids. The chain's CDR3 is CASNWGGAFTGELFF. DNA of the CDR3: TGTGCCAGCAACTGGGGGGGGGCCTTCACCGGGGAGCTGTTTTTT.

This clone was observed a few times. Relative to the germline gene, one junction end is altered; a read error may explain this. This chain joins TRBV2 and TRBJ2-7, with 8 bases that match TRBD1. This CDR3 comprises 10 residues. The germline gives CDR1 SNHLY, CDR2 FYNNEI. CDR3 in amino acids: CASSRGQAHF. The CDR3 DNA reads TGTGCCAGCAGCCGGGGACAGGCCCACTTC. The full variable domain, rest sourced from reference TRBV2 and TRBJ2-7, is EPEVTQTPSHQVTQMGQEVILRCVPISNHLYFYWYRQILGQKVEFLVSFYNNEISEKSEIFDDQFSVERPDGSNFTLKIRSTKLEDSAMYFCASSRGQAHFGPGTRLTVT.

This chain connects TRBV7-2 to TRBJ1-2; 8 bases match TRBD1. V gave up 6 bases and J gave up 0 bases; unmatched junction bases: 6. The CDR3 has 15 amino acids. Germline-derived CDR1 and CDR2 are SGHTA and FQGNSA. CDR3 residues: CASRRTGGANYGYTF. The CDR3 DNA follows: TGTGCCAGCAGACGCACAGGGGGGGCTAACTATGGCTACACCTTC. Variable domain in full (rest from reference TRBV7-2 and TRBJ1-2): GAGVSQSPSNKVTEKGKDVELRCDPISGHTALYWYRQSLGQGLEFLIYFQGNSAPDKSGLPSDRFSAERTGGSVSTLTIQRTQQEDSAVYLCASRRTGGANYGYTFGSGTRLTVV.

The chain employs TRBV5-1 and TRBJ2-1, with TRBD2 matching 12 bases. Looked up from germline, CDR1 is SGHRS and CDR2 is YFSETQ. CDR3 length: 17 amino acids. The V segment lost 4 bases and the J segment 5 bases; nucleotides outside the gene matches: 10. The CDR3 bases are TGCGCCAGCAGCCCGAGGTGGCTAGCGGGGGGGAACAATGAGCAGTTCTTC. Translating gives CASSPRWLAGGNNEQFF.

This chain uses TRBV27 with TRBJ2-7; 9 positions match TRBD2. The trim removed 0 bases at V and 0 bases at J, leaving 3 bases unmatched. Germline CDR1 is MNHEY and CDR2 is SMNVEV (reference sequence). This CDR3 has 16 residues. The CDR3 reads CASSLSLAGSSYEQYF. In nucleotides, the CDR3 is TGTGCCAGCAGTTTATCTCTAGCGGGGAGCTCCTACGAGCAGTACTTC.

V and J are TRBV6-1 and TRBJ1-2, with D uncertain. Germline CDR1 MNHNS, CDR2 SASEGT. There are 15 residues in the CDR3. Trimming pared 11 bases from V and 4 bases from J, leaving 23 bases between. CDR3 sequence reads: CASRAATDPIYGYTF. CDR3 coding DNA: TGTGCCTCGAGGGCTGCCACGGATCCCATCTATGGCTACACCTTC.

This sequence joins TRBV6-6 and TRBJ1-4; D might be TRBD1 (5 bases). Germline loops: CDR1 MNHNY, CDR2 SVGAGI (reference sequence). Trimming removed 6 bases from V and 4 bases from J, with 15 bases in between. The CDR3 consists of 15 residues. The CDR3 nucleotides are TGTGCCAGCAGGACACACAGGATGGGTAATGAAAAACTGTTTTTT. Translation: CASRTHRMGNEKLFF.

This CDR3 reads CASTRGPMGFF. For the CDR3, the DNA is TGTGCCAGCACCAGGGGCCCTATGGGTTTCTTT. The J gene is TRBJ1-1, the V gene TRBV2; D possibly corresponds to TRBD1 (6 bases). The germline V gene encodes CDR1 SNHLY and CDR2 FYNNEI. Trimming pared 7 bases from V and 13 bases from J, leaving 16 bases between. The length of the CDR3 is 11 residues.

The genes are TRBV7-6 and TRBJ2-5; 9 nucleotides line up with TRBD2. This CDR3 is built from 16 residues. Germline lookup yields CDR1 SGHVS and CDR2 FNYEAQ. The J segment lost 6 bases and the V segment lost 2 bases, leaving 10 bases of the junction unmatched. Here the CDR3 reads CASSLSRGGANKTQYF. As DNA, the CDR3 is TGTGCCAGCAGCTTATCGCGCGGGGGGGCCAATAAGACCCAGTACTTC.

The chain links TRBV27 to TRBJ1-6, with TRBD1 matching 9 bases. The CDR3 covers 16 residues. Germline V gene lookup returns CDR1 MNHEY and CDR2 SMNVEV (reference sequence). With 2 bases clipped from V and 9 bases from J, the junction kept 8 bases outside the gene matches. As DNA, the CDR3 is TGTGCCAGCAGTTTAAATCCCGGGACAGGGCCTTCACCCCTCCACTTT. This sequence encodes CASSLNPGTGPSPLHF.

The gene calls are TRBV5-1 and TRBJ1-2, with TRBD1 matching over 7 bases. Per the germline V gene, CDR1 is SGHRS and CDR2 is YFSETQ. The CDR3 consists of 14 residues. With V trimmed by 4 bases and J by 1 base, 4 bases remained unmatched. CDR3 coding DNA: TGCGCCAGCAGCCCTCGACAGGGTAACTATGGCTACACCTTC. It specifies CASSPRQGNYGYTF.

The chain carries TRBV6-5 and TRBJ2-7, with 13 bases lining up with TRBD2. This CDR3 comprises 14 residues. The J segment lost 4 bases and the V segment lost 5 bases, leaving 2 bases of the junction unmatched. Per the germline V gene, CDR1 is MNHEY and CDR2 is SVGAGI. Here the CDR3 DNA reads TGTGCCAGCAGTCGGACTAGCGGGGGATACGAGCAGTACTTC. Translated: CASSRTSGGYEQYF.

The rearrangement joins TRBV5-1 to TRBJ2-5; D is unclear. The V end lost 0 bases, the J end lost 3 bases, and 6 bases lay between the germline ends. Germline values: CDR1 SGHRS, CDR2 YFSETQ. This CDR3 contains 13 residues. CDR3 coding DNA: TGCGCCAGCAGCTTGGATACGGAAGAGACCCAGTACTTC. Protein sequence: CASSLDTEETQYF.

This CDR3 reads CAISGRTGGGYTF. The CDR3 coding sequence is TGTGCCATCAGTGGAAGGACAGGGGGAGGCTACACCTTC. The chain uses TRBV10-3 and TRBJ1-2; TRBD1 matches 10 bases. Germline loops: CDR1 ENHRY, CDR2 SYGVKD. This CDR3 spans 13 amino acids. V shed 4 bases and J 8 bases; nucleotides not matched to a gene: 4.

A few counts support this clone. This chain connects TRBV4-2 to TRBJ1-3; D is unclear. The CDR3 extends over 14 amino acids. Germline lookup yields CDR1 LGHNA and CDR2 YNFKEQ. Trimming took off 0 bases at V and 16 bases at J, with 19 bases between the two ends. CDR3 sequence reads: CASSQDYSVEGRYF. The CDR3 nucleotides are TGTGCCAGCAGCCAAGACTATTCTGTAGAGGGCCGGTATTTT.

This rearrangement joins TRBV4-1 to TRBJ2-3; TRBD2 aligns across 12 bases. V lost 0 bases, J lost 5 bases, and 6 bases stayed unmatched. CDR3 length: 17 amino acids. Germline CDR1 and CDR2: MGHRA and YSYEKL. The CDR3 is CASSQEGLAGGQDTQYF. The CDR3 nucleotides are TGCGCCAGCAGCCAAGAGGGGCTAGCGGGGGGGCAAGATACGCAGTATTTT.